The text below deals with one T cell receptor (beta chain). What it binds is unknown. Germline V gene sequence: CDR1 MNHNY, CDR2 SVGAGI (reference sequence). CDR3 length: 15 residues. V lost 7 bases, J lost 2 bases, and 5 bases stayed unmatched. Researchers attached unique molecular identifiers to individual cDNA molecules. One entry per CDR3 protein, called by TCRdb with MiXCR from the 5' RACE reads. Among about 110,000 distinct CDR3 sequences, around 12% were seen once, and the ten largest hold about 4%. The entry originates in a study of early T cells in non-severe SARS-CoV-2 infection. Background on the study: Chains stayed unpaired after sequencing of bulk RNA from unsorted whole blood. General study points: Lookups in VDJdb leaned toward anti-spike CD8 responses and missed private and CD4 specificities.

The chain recombines TRBV6-6 with TRBJ2-1, with 10 bases that match TRBD2. Sample: whole blood, taken at baseline. The clonotype was recovered from an adult who was a healthcare worker with PCR-confirmed SARS-CoV-2 infection or an uninfected control (not recorded which). The CDR3 sequence is CASNLSGRAYNEQFF. The CDR3 DNA is TGTGCCAGCAACCTGAGCGGGAGGGCCTACAATGAGCAGTTCTTC.